Below, 2 T cell receptor beta chains from the same sample are listed, as sequenced in a study of blood T cell repertoires in COVID-19. TCRdb's copy holds only in-frame clones and misses some; the assay was immunoSEQ multiplex PCR. The sample holds fewer than 250,000 clones; approximately 85% are singletons and the top ten take approximately 9.1%. Sequencing used PBMCs or T cells enriched from blood (not recorded which). The source is a woman aged 50 to 65 with acute COVID-19.

The chain uses TRBV6-5 and TRBJ1-3, with D unclear. Germline V lookup: CDR1 MNHEY, CDR2 SVGAGI. V gave up 5 bases and J gave up 7 bases, with 9 bases separating them. This CDR3 has 12 amino acids. As DNA, the CDR3 is TGTGCCAGCAGTCCCGGGGTGAACACCATATATTTT. Translating gives CASSPGVNTIYF.

The CDR3 DNA reads TGTGCCAGCAGCCAATTCCACCGACAGGGTGGAGGGATGAACACTGAAGCTTTCTTT. Amino acid sequence: CASSQFHRQGGGMNTEAFF. The V call is TRBV3-1 (or the pseudogene TRBV3-2), the J call TRBJ1-1, with 7 nucleotides matching TRBD1. Germline CDR1 LGHDT, CDR2 YNNKEL (reference sequence). The CDR3 sequence is 19 residues long. After removal of 2 bases from V and 0 bases from J, the junction contained 15 bases not matched to a gene.